This TCR beta chain was found in a study of blood T cells in healthy people across ages. Study-level points and caveats: Measured against age, TCR beta diversity per million T cells decreased in a roughly linear manner. In the absence of known donor CMV status, changes in expanded clonotypes were possibly confounded. Unsorted PBMC material precluded a definitive naive versus antigen-experienced comparison.

In terms of origin and age, donors were healthy Caucasian individuals from Russia aged roughly 6 to 100. Using a J-beta primer mix together with a sample-barcoded 5' primer, a second PCR was run for roughly 7 to 11 cycles. A single record per CDR3 protein comes from TCRdb applying MiXCR to the 5' RACE reads. The sample comprises just under 750,000 distinct CDR3 sequences, about 20% of which are singletons, and around 22% rests with the top ten. Comment on this clonotype: Its matching antigen is unknown.

The junction had 8 bases not matched to a gene; V was cut back by 8 bases and J by 2 bases. CDR3 size: 15 residues. Germline loops: CDR1 MNHEY, CDR2 SVGAGI. Sequenced material: blood. This TCR was recovered from a man in his 70s in good health. V usage is TRBV6-5 and J usage is TRBJ1-4; TRBD1 aligns across 7 bases. CDR3 residues: CASAWTGSTNEKLFF. In DNA, the CDR3 is TGTGCCAGCGCCTGGACAGGCAGTACTAATGAAAAACTGTTTTTT.